This T cell receptor beta chain derives from a study of Ad26.COV2.S vaccination and SARS-CoV-2 variants. The CDR3 totals 13 residues. Per the germline V gene, CDR1 is MDHEN and CDR2 is SYDVKM. Trimming shortened V by 6 bases and J by 1 base, and 9 bases separated the two germline ends. A remark on this clone: This sample also contains other DNA sequences that code for the same CDR3.

As for treatment: over 15 received Ad26.COV2.S at low or high dose, single or two shots; roughly five received placebo; per-sample allocation not given. Day 63 following the first vaccine or placebo injection was when the samples were taken. Sequencing used immunoSEQ multiplex PCR; TCRdb keeps in-frame clones, though not all of them. The table lists a few hundred thousand clones, more than 70% of them singletons. Sequenced here: peripheral blood, sampled in a trial of Ad26.COV2.S vaccine versus placebo. The receptor comes from a person aged 18-65 years who received the Ad26.COV2.S COVID-19 vaccine or a placebo. This chain joins TRBV28 and TRBJ1-1, with D perhaps matching TRBD1 (6 bases). Here the CDR3 DNA reads TGTGCCAGCAGCTCGGGACAGAACACTGAAGCTTTCTTT. Protein sequence: CASSSGQNTEAFF.